This T cell receptor beta chain was captured by sequencing in a study of cytomegalovirus exposure and HLA in healthy donors. General observations from the study: TCR association rates varied by HLA locus in a later analysis, with DRB1 highest and HLA-C lowest. Rare TCR sequences dominated, though some public TCRs recurred in many donors. Published work reported that the classifier diagnosed cytomegalovirus status with high specificity and sensitivity. CMV antigen specificity was confirmed in vitro for a few CMV-associated chains.

Trimming at V came to 4 bases and at J to 5 bases, leaving 13 bases not matched to a gene. The CDR3 is 17 amino acids. The V gene's germline CDR1 is SEHNR and CDR2 FQNEAQ (reference sequence). A multiplex PCR was run with 60 Vbeta primers and 13 Jbeta primers. Measured with immunoSEQ multiplex PCR; TCRdb has only the in-frame clones, and not every one. The table has approximately 100,000 clones, approximately 80% seen once. Of note for this clone: Its cognate antigen is unknown.

Sequencing was performed on PBMCs. The chain employs TRBV7-9 and TRBJ2-1; 8 bases agree with TRBD2. The sequence came from a female donor in good health and CMV-seropositive. CDR3 in DNA: TGTGCCAGCAGCTCCAAAGCCGGGACTAGATCCCACAATGAGCAGTTCTTC. Translated: CASSSKAGTRSHNEQFF.